The clone carrying this T cell receptor (beta chain) was seen a few times. Its cognate antigen is unknown. Libraries of TCR beta came from quantitative 5'-RACE with molecular barcodes. TCRdb re-called the 5' RACE reads through MiXCR, storing one row per CDR3 protein. The table includes around 770,000 distinct CDR3 sequences, roughly 10% detected once. This specimen belongs to a study of CD8 T cells in ankylosing spondylitis. This CDR3 contains 12 residues. Looked up from germline, CDR1 is SQVTM and CDR2 is ANQGSEA. Trimming took 4 bases from V and 5 from J, leaving 11 bases between them. Broader study findings: There were earlier reports of some motif variants in reactive arthritis synovial fluid and blood. Clones linked to the disease showed a CD8+ phenotype. They occurred at relatively low frequencies in peripheral blood. Reported data indicate significant enrichment of disease-linked clones within matched ankylosing spondylitis synovial fluid. Blood of patients with ankylosing spondylitis appeared to be characterized by a TCR beta motif of several highly homologous variants.

Sequences were obtained from blood, either unsorted or a sorted T cell fraction (not recorded which). The chain combines TRBV29-1 with TRBJ2-5; D is tentatively TRBD1 or TRBD2 (6 bases each). The source of this sequence is a male donor with ankylosing spondylitis. CDR3 loop: CSVATGAETQYF. CDR3 nucleotides: TGCAGCGTTGCAACGGGGGCTGAGACCCAGTACTTC.